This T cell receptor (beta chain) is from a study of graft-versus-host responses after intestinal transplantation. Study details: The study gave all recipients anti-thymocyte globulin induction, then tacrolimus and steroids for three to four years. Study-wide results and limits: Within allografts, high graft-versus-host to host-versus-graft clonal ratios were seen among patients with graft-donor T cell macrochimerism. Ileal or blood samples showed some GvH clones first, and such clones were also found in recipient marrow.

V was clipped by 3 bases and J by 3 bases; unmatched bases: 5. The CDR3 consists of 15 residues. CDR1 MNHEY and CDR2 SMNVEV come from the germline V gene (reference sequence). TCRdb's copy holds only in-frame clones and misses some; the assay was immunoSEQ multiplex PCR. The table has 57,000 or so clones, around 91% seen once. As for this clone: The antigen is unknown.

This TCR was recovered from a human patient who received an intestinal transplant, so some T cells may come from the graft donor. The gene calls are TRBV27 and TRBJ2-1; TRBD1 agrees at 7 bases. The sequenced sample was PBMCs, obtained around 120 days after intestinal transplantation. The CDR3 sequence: CASSLRQGIYNEQFF. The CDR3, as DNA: TGTGCCAGCAGTTTGCGACAGGGAATCTACAATGAGCAGTTCTTC.